This entry lists 26 T cell receptor beta chains sequenced from one sample in a study of blood T cell repertoires in COVID-19. Libraries were prepared by immunoSEQ multiplex PCR; TCRdb keeps only in-frame clonotypes and omits some of them. The sample holds about 97,000 clones, around 87% seen once. Sample: peripheral blood. These receptors all come from a man aged 50 to 60 with active or convalescent COVID-19.

This clone was counted ten times or more. V gene TRBV6-5 combines with J gene TRBJ1-1; D not resolved. Between the trimmed V and J ends, which lost 0 bases and 2 bases, there was a span of 7 bases. The CDR3 runs 14 residues. Germline V CDR1 and CDR2: MNHEY, SVGAGI. The CDR3 region has the DNA TGTGCCAGCAGTTACTCGTTCCAAAACACTGAAGCTTTCTTT. Protein product: CASSYSFQNTEAFF.

In this sample, this clone turned up once. The chain uses TRBV2 and TRBJ2-2; TRBD2 agrees at 7 bases. The CDR3 extends over 15 amino acids. V was clipped by 4 bases and J by 0 bases; unmatched bases: 2. Germline CDR1 and CDR2: SNHLY and FYNNEI. For the CDR3, the DNA is TGTGCCAGCAGTGGGGACTATCCGAACACCGGGGAGCTGTTTTTT. Protein: CASSGDYPNTGELFF.

This chain connects TRBV27 to TRBJ2-3; TRBD2 matches at 15 bases. With 4 bases clipped from V and 12 bases from J, the junction kept 14 bases outside the gene matches. The CDR3 is 17 residues long. CDR1 and CDR2 (germline): MNHEY, SMNVEV (reference sequence). For the CDR3, the DNA is TGTGCCAGCAGTTCTGAGGTAACCGGGACTAGCGGGGGGCCCCAGTATTTT. This sequence encodes CASSSEVTGTSGGPQYF.

This clone has only one observation. The V call is TRBV28, the J call TRBJ1-3; TRBD1 is a possible D gene (5 bases). CDR1 and CDR2 from the germline V gene are MDHEN and SYDVKM. Trimming stripped 2 bases from V and 0 bases from J, with 14 bases between. The CDR3 runs to 17 residues. The CDR3 loop reads CASSLRQGGSSGNTIYF. CDR3 coding DNA: TGTGCCAGCAGTTTAAGGCAGGGCGGCAGCTCTGGAAACACCATATATTTT.

This clone has only one observation. CDR3 DNA: TGTGCCACCAGTGATAGGACTAGCGGGGGCCACAATGAGCAGTTCTTC. Protein sequence: CATSDRTSGGHNEQFF. The chain has TRBV24-1 and TRBJ2-1; TRBD2 matches at 13 bases. This CDR3 comprises 16 residues. Looked up from germline, CDR1 is KGHDR and CDR2 is SFDVKD. The junction had 3 bases not matched to a gene; V was cut back by 3 bases and J by 5 bases.

The gene calls are TRBV24-1 and TRBJ2-1, with 11 bases aligning to TRBD2. The CDR3 consists of 15 residues. Germline assignment: CDR1 KGHDR and CDR2 SFDVKD. J gave up 0 bases and V 9 bases, and 3 bases lay outside the gene matches. CDR3 bases: TGTGCCACCGCTAGCGGGGGGAGCTCCTACAATGAGCAGTTCTTC. It yields the protein CATASGGSSYNEQFF.

The CDR3 nucleotides read TGCGCCAGCAGCCCTGGGGGGACAGGGACCTACGAGCAGTACTTC. Its translation: CASSPGGTGTYEQYF. This chain connects TRBV5-1 to TRBJ2-7; 9 nucleotides agree with TRBD1. Per the germline V gene, CDR1 is SGHRS and CDR2 is YFSETQ. Trimming at V came to 4 bases and at J to 2 bases, leaving 7 bases not matched to a gene. The CDR3 length is 15 residues.

This clone appeared once. CDR3 region: CASSIAAGNNSPLHF. In nucleotides, the CDR3 is TGTGCCAGTAGTATCGCGGCAGGGAATAATTCACCCCTCCACTTT. This chain joins TRBV19 and TRBJ1-6, with a weak D call TRBD1 (5 bases). This CDR3 comprises 15 residues. Germline-derived CDR1 and CDR2 are LNHDA and SQIVND (reference sequence). V was shortened by 3 bases and J by 5 bases, with 11 bases between the two germline ends.

The chain uses TRBV4-2 and TRBJ1-3; maybe TRBD1 (5 bases). V gave up 8 bases and J gave up 4 bases, with 9 bases separating them. Per the germline V gene, CDR1 is LGHNA and CDR2 is YNFKEQ. There are 12 residues in the CDR3. For the CDR3, the DNA is TGTGCCAGCCGGGACTTGGGAAACACCATATATTTT. It encodes CASRDLGNTIYF.

This chain connects TRBV7-9 to TRBJ1-4; TRBD1 might be the D (5 bases). From germline, CDR1 is SEHNR and CDR2 FQNEAQ (reference sequence). V shed 0 bases and J shed 3 bases, with 11 bases lying between them. The CDR3 spans 16 residues. The CDR3 DNA reads as TGTGCCAGCAGCTTAGCCCAGGGTTTTTCTAATGAAAAACTGTTTTTT. The encoded protein is CASSLAQGFSNEKLFF.

The V call is TRBV12-3 or TRBV12-4, the J call TRBJ2-5, with TRBD1 identical over 7 bases. CDR3 length: 13 residues. The ends lost 6 bases at V and 6 bases at J; junction bases unmatched: 7. CDR3 sequence: CASSSGQPQTQYF. Here the CDR3 DNA reads TGTGCCAGCAGCTCGGGACAGCCTCAGACCCAGTACTTC.

This chain joins TRBV3-1 (or the pseudogene TRBV3-2) and TRBJ2-2, with D possibly matching TRBD2 (5 bases). Trimming removed 0 bases from V and 0 bases from J, with 20 bases in between. Looked up from germline, CDR1 is LGHDT and CDR2 is YNNKEL (reference sequence). The CDR3 is 20 residues long. CDR3 loop: CASSQEVGNFWGANTGELFF. In DNA, the CDR3 is TGTGCCAGCAGCCAAGAAGTGGGGAACTTTTGGGGAGCGAACACCGGGGAGCTGTTTTTT.

This clone was counted only a few times. The gene calls are TRBV21-1 and TRBJ1-6; the table gives TRBD1 as D, unverified against the DNA. TRBV21-1 is flagged as a pseudogene. CDR3 length: 14 amino acids. The CDR3 loop reads CASRDRRDNSPLHF. CDR3 sequence (DNA): TGTGCCAGCCGGGACAGGAGAGATAATTCACCCCTCCACTTT.

This sequence joins TRBV3-1 (or the pseudogene TRBV3-2) and TRBJ2-5; D is unclear. Looked up from germline, CDR1 is LGHDT and CDR2 is YNNKEL (reference sequence). V lost 2 bases to trimming and J lost 6 bases, with 4 bases between them. The CDR3 runs to 11 residues. The CDR3 DNA reads as TGTGCCAGCAGCCAATGGCAGACCCAGTACTTC. It yields the protein CASSQWQTQYF.

The rearrangement joins TRBV9 to TRBJ2-1, with TRBD2 as a possible D gene (6 bases). Per the germline V gene, CDR1 is SGDLS and CDR2 is YYNGEE. The CDR3 consists of 14 residues. Trimming took 2 bases from V and 7 from J, leaving 13 bases between them. CDR3 loop: CASSVDGRGNEQFF. CDR3 DNA sequence: TGTGCCAGCAGCGTGGACGGCCGGGGGAATGAGCAGTTCTTC.

This chain links TRBV28 with TRBJ1-6; D possibly corresponds to TRBD1 (5 bases). Between the trimmed V and J ends, which lost 5 bases and 6 bases, there was a span of 17 bases. The CDR3 is 16 residues long. CDR1 MDHEN and CDR2 SYDVKM come from the germline V gene. The CDR3 region is CASSRPSQGGNSPLHF. CDR3 DNA sequence: TGTGCCAGCAGTAGGCCCAGTCAGGGAGGTAATTCACCCCTCCACTTT.

V usage is TRBV6-5 and J usage is TRBJ1-2, with D unresolved. Germline CDR1 is MNHEY and CDR2 is SVGAGI. Trimming removed 5 bases at V and 3 bases at J, with 7 bases between. This CDR3 region has 12 residues. The CDR3 region has the DNA TGTGCCAGCAGTCAGACACACTATGGCTACACCTTC. It is translated as CASSQTHYGYTF.

The rearrangement uses TRBV19 and TRBJ2-2; D is unresolved. Trimming pared 6 bases from V and 0 bases from J, leaving 20 bases between. CDR1 is LNHDA, CDR2 SQIVND, per germline (reference sequence). This CDR3 is 18 amino acids long. The CDR3 loop reads CASRTSPSSDSNTGELFF. CDR3 bases: TGTGCCAGTAGGACCTCACCATCCAGTGACTCGAACACCGGGGAGCTGTTTTTT. Full variable domain (outside the CDR3, taken from reference TRBV19 and TRBJ2-2): DGGITQSPKYLFRKEGQNVTLSCEQNLNHDAMYWYRQDPGQGLRLIYYSQIVNDFQKGDIAEGYSVSREKKESFPLTVTSAQKNPTAFYLCASRTSPSSDSNTGELFFGEGSRLTVL.

The V call is TRBV28, the J call TRBJ2-3, with 11 bases lining up with TRBD2. Losses at the gene ends were 6 bases for V and 2 bases for J; bases not matched to a gene: 10. Germline CDR1 MDHEN, CDR2 SYDVKM. The CDR3 extends over 17 amino acids. CDR3 nucleotides: TGTGCCAGCAGCCGATCTAGCGGGGGGCGGTACACAGATACGCAGTATTTT. Translation: CASSRSSGGRYTDTQYF.

The chain combines TRBV6-5 with TRBJ1-3; TRBD1 matches at 7 bases. Germline CDR1 reads MNHEY; CDR2 reads SVGAGI. The CDR3 sequence is 13 residues long. Losses at the gene ends were 5 bases for V and 4 bases for J; bases not matched to a gene: 2. This CDR3 is CASSRQGGNTIYF. CDR3 DNA: TGTGCCAGCAGTCGACAGGGCGGAAACACCATATATTTT.

V is TRBV18 and J is TRBJ1-5, with D unclear. Trimming removed 2 bases from V and 5 bases from J, with 7 bases in between. This CDR3 comprises 13 residues. Germline values: CDR1 KGHSH, CDR2 LQKENI. CDR3 DNA sequence: TGTGCCAGCTCACCAGGGGAGGATCAGCCCCAGCATTTT. Translation gives CASSPGEDQPQHF. The complete variable domain, with remaining parts taken from reference TRBV18 and TRBJ1-5, reads NAGVMQNPRHLVRRRGQEARLRCSPMKGHSHVYWYRQLPEEGLKFMVYLQKENIIDESGMPKERFSAEFPKEGPSILRIQQVVRGDSAAYFCASSPGEDQPQHFGDGTRLSIL.

The chain carries TRBV30 and TRBJ1-1; TRBD1 aligns across 8 bases. V shed 6 bases and J 5 bases; nucleotides not matched to a gene: 14. Germline V CDR1 and CDR2: GTSNPN, SVGIG (reference sequence). The CDR3 has 15 amino acids. In nucleotides, the CDR3 is TGTGCCTGTACCCGCAGGGGGCGCAGAGTAACTGAAGCTTTCTTT. This codes for CACTRRGRRVTEAFF.

This chain uses TRBV5-5 with TRBJ2-7; a weak D match, TRBD1 (6 bases). Germline CDR1 SGHKS, CDR2 YYEKEE (reference sequence). Trimming pared 1 base from V and 1 base from J, leaving 9 bases between. This CDR3 region has 14 residues. The CDR3 region is CASSLSGHSYEQYF. The CDR3 region has the DNA TGTGCCAGCAGCTTGTCGGGACATTCCTACGAGCAGTACTTC.

In this sample, this clone turned up once. The J gene is TRBJ1-2, the V gene TRBV10-3; 8 bases agree with TRBD1. CDR3 size: 14 residues. V lost 7 bases and J lost 4; bases outside the gene matches: 8. Per germline, CDR1 ENHRY and CDR2 SYGVKD. The CDR3 sequence is CAIMGGQDPYGYTF. DNA of the CDR3: TGTGCCATCATGGGGGGACAGGATCCCTATGGCTACACCTTC.

V and J are TRBV7-9 and TRBJ1-4; D might be TRBD1 (5 bases). This CDR3 region has 15 residues. Germline V lookup: CDR1 SEHNR, CDR2 FQNEAQ (reference sequence). V shed 5 bases and J shed 5 bases, with 15 bases lying between them. CDR3: CASSPGGDVNEKLFF. As DNA, the CDR3 is TGTGCCAGCAGCCCAGGAGGGGACGTAAATGAAAAACTGTTTTTT.

DNA for the CDR3: TGTGCCAGCAGCTTTAAAACCGGGGAGCTGTTTTTT. Its protein product is CASSFKTGELFF. V is TRBV3-1 (or the pseudogene TRBV3-2) and J is TRBJ2-2; D not certain. V lost 5 bases and J 5 bases, leaving 6 bases between the germline ends. The germline gives CDR1 LGHDT, CDR2 YNNKEL (reference sequence). CDR3 size: 12 residues.